Listed below are T cell receptor beta chains from one sample, sequenced in a study of OX40 agonist ivuxolimab in advanced cancers. Some clones are missing from TCRdb's copy, which holds only in-frame ones; the method was immunoSEQ multiplex PCR. This table has some 100,000 clones, more than 80% appearing once. The sample was CD4+ or CD8+ T cells sorted from blood, taken in a trial of the OX40 agonist ivuxolimab. These receptors were obtained from an adult with an advanced solid tumor such as melanoma, head and neck, liver or kidney cancer. The CDR3 runs from the conserved cysteine through the conserved F or W. A D gene is named only where the DNA matches it firmly. A clone size is listed for some rows: how often the clone was seen (once, few, many), or a class if it is expanded.

V gene,D gene,clone size,J gene,CDR3 protein,CDR3 DNA
TRBV5-1,TRBD1,.,TRBJ2-7,CASSSTGGGYEQYF,TGCGCCAGCAGCTCTACAGGGGGCGGATACGAGCAGTACTTC
TRBV5-1,.,.,TRBJ1-1,CASSYAGALEAFF,TGCGCCAGCAGCTACGCAGGGGCGCTGGAAGCTTTCTTT
TRBV28,.,.,TRBJ1-1,CASTLGGEAFF,TGTGCCAGCACCTTGGGGGGTGAGGCTTTCTTT
TRBV9,TRBD2,once,TRBJ2-1,CASSPGGAYNEQFF,TGTGCCAGCAGCCCCGGGGGGGCCTACAATGAGCAGTTCTTC
TRBV5-6,.,.,TRBJ2-1,CASSLAVDNEQFF,TGTGCCAGCAGCTTGGCCGTAGACAATGAGCAGTTCTTC
TRBV4-2,.,.,TRBJ2-5,CASQKGLADPGETQYF,TGTGCCAGCCAGAAGGGTTTGGCGGACCCCGGAGAGACCCAGTACTTC
TRBV6-5,.,few,TRBJ2-1,CASSRLRRNEQFF,TGTGCCAGCAGTCGCCTGAGGAGAAATGAGCAGTTCTTC
TRBV5-8,TRBD1,.,TRBJ1-5,CASSFSKGAQDQPQHF,TGTGCCAGCAGCTTTAGTAAGGGGGCGCAGGATCAGCCCCAGCATTTT
TRBV5-6,.,.,TRBJ2-1,CASSLAGSGWRNEQFF,TGTGCCAGCAGCTTGGCCGGGAGCGGGTGGAGAAATGAGCAGTTCTTC
TRBV7-2,.,.,TRBJ2-1,CASSLEWTGGARDEQFF,TGTGCCAGCAGCTTAGAGTGGACCGGGGGAGCGAGAGATGAGCAGTTCTTC
TRBV5-1,.,once,TRBJ1-1,CASSNQGLDPEAFF,TGCGCCAGCAGCAATCAAGGCCTGGACCCTGAAGCTTTCTTT
TRBV15,TRBD2,.,TRBJ2-5,CATSSWAGEETQYF,TGTGCCACCAGCAGTTGGGCGGGAGAAGAGACCCAGTACTTC
TRBV21-1,.,.,TRBJ2-1,CASSKATGRSYNEQFF,TGTGCCAGCAGCAAAGCGACAGGGAGATCCTACAATGAGCAGTTCTTC
TRBV5-1,.,.,TRBJ2-1,CASNLPSGSGYEQFF,TGCGCCAGCAACCTTCCCAGCGGATCAGGATATGAGCAGTTCTTC
TRBV2,TRBD1,.,TRBJ1-5,CASSADRGSNQPQHF,TGTGCCAGCAGTGCGGACAGGGGAAGCAATCAGCCCCAGCATTTT
TRBV7-9,TRBD2,.,TRBJ2-1,CACPSGRAREGNEQFF,TGTGCCTGCCCCAGCGGGAGGGCCAGGGAAGGGAATGAGCAGTTCTTC